The 9 T cell receptor beta chains given below trace back to one sample, sequenced in a study of T-cell reconstitution after alpha-beta-depleted transplantation in children. Unique molecular identifiers were incorporated into the prepared TCRbeta library. TCRdb ran MiXCR on the PCR reads and lists one entry per CDR3 protein. The table includes about 420,000 distinct CDR3 sequences, roughly a tenth detected once. The sequenced sample was PBMCs from the stem cell graft donor, obtained from the stem cell graft. The receptors here all came from a human donor who donated a stem cell graft to a child with acute myeloid leukemia.

This clonotype was seen a few times. This sequence joins TRBV27 and TRBJ1-1; 11 bases align to TRBD1. Germline trimming cut 5 bases from V and 4 bases from J; bases unmatched to any gene: 15. This CDR3 has 18 residues. The V gene's germline CDR1 is MNHEY and CDR2 SMNVEV (reference sequence). CDR3 nucleotides: TGTGCCAGCAGTGGCCGGGACAGGGGGTCCCTTCGGGGCACTGAAGCTTTCTTT. It specifies CASSGRDRGSLRGTEAFF.

A word on this clonotype: Given a much more abundant clone one base away, this may be a read error. This sequence joins TRBV20-1 and TRBJ2-4; D is possibly TRBD1 or TRBD2 (5 bases each). From germline, CDR1 is DFQATT and CDR2 SNEGSKA (reference sequence). CDR3 size: 14 residues. This CDR3 reads CSAGTPLAKYIQYF. The CDR3 nucleotides read TGCAGTGCTGGGACCCCGCTAGCCAAATACATTCAGTACTTC.

V is TRBV20-1 and J is TRBJ2-5; TRBD2 might be the D (6 bases). CDR1 DFQATT and CDR2 SNEGSKA come from the germline V gene (reference sequence). Trimming stripped 6 bases from V and 5 bases from J, with 16 bases between. The CDR3 covers 13 residues. The CDR3 DNA reads TGCAGTGCCAAAGGAGGGATCAGGGAGACCCAGTACTTC. This sequence encodes CSAKGGIRETQYF.

The V and J genes are TRBV12-3 or TRBV12-4 and TRBJ2-1; 10 nucleotides line up with TRBD2. CDR3 length: 15 amino acids. J lost 8 bases, V lost 5 bases, and 9 bases had no gene match. The CDR3 protein is CASSHSSGRAHEQFF. The CDR3 DNA reads TGTGCCAGCAGTCATTCTAGCGGGAGAGCCCATGAGCAGTTCTTC.

The chain is built from TRBV20-1 and TRBJ2-3; 9 bases are a match to TRBD2. The CDR3 is 17 residues long. Germline V gene lookup returns CDR1 DFQATT and CDR2 SNEGSKA (reference sequence). V gave up 3 bases and J gave up 1 base; unmatched junction bases: 11. CDR3 in amino acids: CSASRSGSIRGTDTQYF. Written as DNA, the CDR3 is TGCAGTGCTAGTCGTAGCGGGAGCATTCGGGGCACAGATACGCAGTATTTT.

The genes are TRBV6-5 and TRBJ2-7; TRBD2 might be the D (5 bases). The CDR3 contains 14 residues. In germline, CDR1 is MNHEY, CDR2 SVGAGI. Deletions cut 2 bases from V and 3 bases from J, with 11 bases between. The CDR3 reads CASSYLVGGYEQYF. DNA for the CDR3: TGTGCCAGCAGTTACCTAGTTGGAGGCTACGAGCAGTACTTC.

The genes are TRBV28 and TRBJ1-2; 9 positions agree with TRBD1. CDR1 is MDHEN, CDR2 SYDVKM, per germline. The CDR3 has 13 residues. The V gene end was trimmed by 5 bases and the J gene end by 8 bases; junction bases not matched to a gene: 6. The chain's CDR3 is CASSEQGARGYTF. The CDR3 coding sequence is TGTGCCAGCAGTGAACAGGGGGCGAGGGGCTACACCTTC.

The chain combines TRBV5-6 with TRBJ1-1, with D unclear. The CDR3 is 13 residues long. Germline V gene sequence: CDR1 SGHDT, CDR2 YYEEEE. V shed 2 bases and J shed 5 bases, with 10 bases lying between them. CDR3: CASSFPGLTEAFF. CDR3 bases: TGTGCCAGCAGCTTTCCGGGGTTAACTGAAGCTTTCTTT.

V gene TRBV5-5 combines with J gene TRBJ1-3; tentative D call: TRBD1 (5 bases). The V and J ends lost 3 bases and 3 bases respectively, with 19 bases between them. CDR3 length equals 17 residues. The germline gives CDR1 SGHKS, CDR2 YYEKEE (reference sequence). In nucleotides, the CDR3 is TGTGCCAGCAGCTGGGGCCCAGCGGGTGCGGATGGAAACACCATATATTTT. Translation: CASSWGPAGADGNTIYF.